A selection of T cell receptor beta chains follows, all from one sample in a study of blood T cell repertoires in COVID-19. The method was immunoSEQ multiplex PCR; TCRdb's version includes in-frame clones alone and lacks a portion of them. Of hundreds of thousands of clones detected, around 90% appear once; the ten largest clones hold 0.8% to 1%. The sample taken for sequencing was PBMCs or T cells enriched from blood (not recorded which). The receptor source for this set is a woman between 25 and 40 years old who had recovered from COVID-19. Each CDR3 is given with its conserved first and last residue. The D gene is left open where the match is weak. Clone size, where shown, is once, few, many, or a class for clones that have expanded.

clone_size: -
j_call: TRBJ2-4
v_call: TRBV10-3
d_call: TRBD2
cdr3_aa: CAIGGGAPKNIQYF
cdr3_nt: TGTGCCATCGGCGGGGGGGCGCCCAAAAACATTCAGTACTTC

clone_size: -
j_call: TRBJ2-2
v_call: TRBV6-5
d_call: -
cdr3_aa: CASTRLNTGELFF
cdr3_nt: TGTGCCAGCACCCGACTGAACACCGGGGAGCTGTTTTTT

clone_size: -
j_call: TRBJ2-1
v_call: TRBV5-6
d_call: TRBD2
cdr3_aa: CASSIEASGNNEQFF
cdr3_nt: TGTGCCAGCAGCATTGAGGCTAGCGGAAACAATGAGCAGTTCTTC

clone_size: -
j_call: TRBJ2-1
v_call: TRBV6-5
d_call: TRBD1
cdr3_aa: CASRFGQGEQFF
cdr3_nt: TGTGCCAGCAGGTTTGGACAGGGTGAGCAGTTCTTC

clone_size: -
j_call: TRBJ1-2
v_call: TRBV18
d_call: -
cdr3_aa: CASSLEQGPYYGYTF
cdr3_nt: TGTGCCAGCTCTCTAGAACAGGGTCCTTACTATGGCTACACCTTC

clone_size: -
j_call: TRBJ1-6
v_call: TRBV6-5
d_call: -
cdr3_aa: CATADSIFNSPLHF
cdr3_nt: TGTGCCACCGCGGACAGCATCTTTAATTCACCCCTCCACTTT

clone_size: -
j_call: TRBJ1-2
v_call: TRBV28
d_call: -
cdr3_aa: CASSLLEGTLGFLKGGYTF
cdr3_nt: TGTGCCAGCAGTTTATTGGAAGGGACTTTGGGTTTCTTAAAGGGTGGCTACACCTTC

clone_size: -
j_call: TRBJ2-1
v_call: TRBV27
d_call: -
cdr3_aa: CAASGLANSYNEQFF
cdr3_nt: TGTGCCGCGTCGGGGCTAGCGAATAGCTACAATGAGCAGTTCTTC

clone_size: -
j_call: TRBJ2-1
v_call: TRBV9
d_call: -
cdr3_aa: CASSREREQFF
cdr3_nt: TGTGCCAGCAGCCGGGAGCGCGAGCAGTTCTTC

clone_size: -
j_call: TRBJ2-1
v_call: TRBV19
d_call: -
cdr3_aa: CASSPPGLLGAHEQFF
cdr3_nt: TGTGCCAGTAGTCCCCCGGGTCTCCTCGGCGCGCATGAGCAGTTCTTC

clone_size: -
j_call: TRBJ2-4
v_call: TRBV11-3
d_call: TRBD1
cdr3_aa: CASSPTRDRDLNIQYF
cdr3_nt: TGTGCCAGCAGCCCTACCCGGGACAGGGATTTAAACATTCAGTACTTC

clone_size: -
j_call: TRBJ1-2
v_call: TRBV28
d_call: TRBD1
cdr3_aa: CASTTGGQGASYGYTF
cdr3_nt: TGTGCCAGCACCACTGGGGGACAGGGGGCAAGCTATGGCTACACCTTC

clone_size: -
j_call: TRBJ1-4
v_call: TRBV24-1
d_call: TRBD1
cdr3_aa: CATSTPGQIPRDEKLFF
cdr3_nt: TGTGCCACCAGTACCCCGGGACAGATTCCCCGGGATGAAAAACTGTTTTTT

clone_size: -
j_call: TRBJ1-5
v_call: TRBV28
d_call: -
cdr3_aa: CASTPGHYSNQPQHF
cdr3_nt: TGTGCCAGCACCCCCGGACATTATAGCAATCAGCCCCAGCATTTT

clone_size: once
j_call: TRBJ2-3
v_call: TRBV3-1/TRBV3-2
d_call: TRBD1
cdr3_aa: CASETGQGEIDTQYF
cdr3_nt: TGTGCCAGCGAAACCGGACAGGGTGAGATTGATACGCAGTATTTT

clone_size: once
j_call: TRBJ2-3
v_call: TRBV18
d_call: -
cdr3_aa: CASSPNGPPGGDTQYF
cdr3_nt: TGTGCCAGCTCACCAAATGGCCCACCCGGGGGAGATACGCAGTATTTT

clone_size: -
j_call: TRBJ1-4
v_call: TRBV7-6
d_call: TRBD1
cdr3_aa: CASSLGPAGDRVGKLFF
cdr3_nt: TGTGCCAGCAGCTTAGGACCAGCAGGGGACAGGGTTGGAAAACTGTTTTTT

clone_size: -
j_call: TRBJ1-4
v_call: TRBV4-1
d_call: -
cdr3_aa: CASGSVLEEKLFF
cdr3_nt: TGCGCCAGCGGTTCGGTGTTGGAGGAAAAACTGTTTTTT

clone_size: -
j_call: TRBJ1-6
v_call: TRBV5-6
d_call: -
cdr3_aa: CASSLGRFQSYNSPLHF
cdr3_nt: TGTGCCAGCAGCTTGGGTCGTTTTCAGTCCTATAATTCACCCCTCCACTTT

clone_size: -
j_call: TRBJ1-3
v_call: TRBV7-9
d_call: -
cdr3_aa: CASSLVGDTDYSGNTIYF
cdr3_nt: TGTGCCAGCAGCTTAGTAGGGGACACGGATTACTCTGGAAACACCATATATTTT

clone_size: -
j_call: TRBJ2-1
v_call: TRBV7-3
d_call: TRBD2
cdr3_aa: CASSLSGSQFF
cdr3_nt: TGTGCCAGCAGTTTGAGCGGGAGTCAGTTCTTC

clone_size: -
j_call: TRBJ2-3
v_call: TRBV30
d_call: -
cdr3_aa: CAWSEQELDTQYF
cdr3_nt: TGTGCCTGGAGTGAACAGGAGTTAGATACGCAGTATTTT

clone_size: -
j_call: TRBJ1-2
v_call: TRBV5-4
d_call: -
cdr3_aa: CASSSARDGRGYGYTF
cdr3_nt: TGTGCCAGCAGCTCAGCGCGAGATGGGCGGGGGTATGGCTACACCTTC

clone_size: -
j_call: TRBJ1-2
v_call: TRBV30
d_call: TRBD1
cdr3_aa: CAWSPGQGYGYTF
cdr3_nt: TGTGCCTGGAGTCCGGGACAGGGTTACGGCTACACCTTC

clone_size: -
j_call: TRBJ1-1
v_call: TRBV5-1
d_call: TRBD1
cdr3_aa: CASSTNDRVTTEAFF
cdr3_nt: TGCGCCAGCAGTACTAATGACAGGGTTACCACTGAAGCTTTCTTT

clone_size: -
j_call: TRBJ2-1
v_call: TRBV27
d_call: -
cdr3_aa: CASSLRGTPSNEQFF
cdr3_nt: TGTGCCAGCAGTTTAAGGGGTACTCCTAGCAATGAGCAGTTCTTC

clone_size: -
j_call: TRBJ1-2
v_call: TRBV28
d_call: TRBD1
cdr3_aa: CASSLYPPPRTGQGRGYSYGYTF
cdr3_nt: TGTGCCAGCAGTTTATACCCCCCCCCTAGAACGGGACAGGGAAGGGGGTATAGCTATGGCTACACCTTC

clone_size: -
j_call: TRBJ1-4
v_call: TRBV5-1
d_call: -
cdr3_aa: CASSGSDSANEKLFF
cdr3_nt: TGCGCCAGCAGCGGGTCGGACAGCGCGAATGAAAAACTGTTTTTT

clone_size: -
j_call: TRBJ2-5
v_call: TRBV5-1
d_call: -
cdr3_aa: CASSAGLGETQYF
cdr3_nt: TGCGCCAGCAGCGCCGGACTCGGAGAGACCCAGTACTTC

clone_size: -
j_call: TRBJ2-1
v_call: TRBV28
d_call: TRBD2
cdr3_aa: CASSHYPGLAGGSWSSSYNEQFF
cdr3_nt: TGTGCCAGCAGTCATTACCCGGGACTAGCGGGAGGGTCGTGGTCGAGCTCCTACAATGAGCAGTTCTTC

clone_size: -
j_call: TRBJ1-2
v_call: TRBV7-8
d_call: -
cdr3_aa: CASLPGGSGGYTF
cdr3_nt: TGTGCCAGCCTTCCCGGCGGCTCGGGGGGCTACACCTTC

clone_size: -
j_call: TRBJ2-3
v_call: TRBV30
d_call: TRBD2
cdr3_aa: CAWREMASGRAVRADTQYF
cdr3_nt: TGTGCCTGGAGAGAGATGGCTAGCGGGAGGGCCGTTAGGGCAGATACGCAGTATTTT

clone_size: -
j_call: TRBJ1-2
v_call: TRBV24-1
d_call: -
cdr3_aa: CATGSFYGYTF
cdr3_nt: TGTGCCACCGGGAGCTTCTATGGCTACACCTTC

clone_size: -
j_call: TRBJ2-5
v_call: TRBV6-2/TRBV6-3
d_call: -
cdr3_aa: CASSYSIRGQETQYF
cdr3_nt: TGTGCCAGCAGTTACTCGATTCGGGGGCAAGAGACCCAGTACTTC

clone_size: -
j_call: TRBJ1-3
v_call: TRBV9
d_call: TRBD1
cdr3_aa: CASSSRTGESSSGNTIYF
cdr3_nt: TGTGCCAGCAGCTCCCGGACAGGGGAATCTTCCTCTGGAAACACCATATATTTT

clone_size: few
j_call: TRBJ1-3
v_call: TRBV28
d_call: -
cdr3_aa: CASSKGTGRDTIYF
cdr3_nt: TGTGCCAGCAGTAAAGGCACAGGGAGGGACACCATATATTTT

clone_size: -
j_call: TRBJ2-1
v_call: TRBV12-3/TRBV12-4
d_call: -
cdr3_aa: CASSPTSNEQFF
cdr3_nt: TGTGCCAGCAGCCCGACTAGCAATGAGCAGTTCTTC

clone_size: -
j_call: TRBJ2-7
v_call: TRBV6-2/TRBV6-3
d_call: TRBD1
cdr3_aa: CASSPGGRRSYEQYF
cdr3_nt: TGTGCCAGCAGCCCAGGGGGCAGGCGGTCGTACGAGCAGTACTTC

clone_size: once
j_call: TRBJ2-3
v_call: TRBV7-3
d_call: TRBD1
cdr3_aa: CASSPDRGMSTDTQYF
cdr3_nt: TGTGCCAGCAGCCCGGACAGGGGGATGAGCACAGATACGCAGTATTTT

clone_size: few
j_call: TRBJ1-6
v_call: TRBV19
d_call: -
cdr3_aa: CASSMFAGEGYNSPLHF
cdr3_nt: TGTGCCAGTAGTATGTTCGCAGGGGAGGGATATAATTCACCCCTCCACTTT

clone_size: -
j_call: TRBJ2-1
v_call: TRBV7-2
d_call: TRBD2
cdr3_aa: CASSFQIAGDRNEQFF
cdr3_nt: TGTGCCAGCAGCTTTCAAATAGCGGGGGACCGCAATGAGCAGTTCTTC

clone_size: -
j_call: TRBJ2-7
v_call: TRBV10-3
d_call: TRBD2
cdr3_aa: CAIGGAYEQYF
cdr3_nt: TGTGCCATCGGGGGGGCCTACGAGCAGTACTTC

clone_size: -
j_call: TRBJ1-2
v_call: TRBV7-3
d_call: -
cdr3_aa: CASSQTANYGYTF
cdr3_nt: TGTGCCAGCAGCCAGACAGCGAACTATGGCTACACCTTC

clone_size: -
j_call: TRBJ1-1
v_call: TRBV7-3
d_call: -
cdr3_aa: CASSLEGNTEAFF
cdr3_nt: TGTGCCAGCAGCTTAGAGGGGAACACTGAAGCTTTCTTT

clone_size: once
j_call: TRBJ2-2
v_call: TRBV2
d_call: TRBD2
cdr3_aa: CASSGLAVNTGELFF
cdr3_nt: TGTGCCAGCAGTGGACTAGCGGTGAACACCGGGGAGCTGTTTTTT

clone_size: -
j_call: TRBJ2-3
v_call: TRBV7-9
d_call: -
cdr3_aa: CASSLADGGADTQYF
cdr3_nt: TGTGCCAGCAGCTTAGCGGATGGCGGGGCAGATACGCAGTATTTT

clone_size: -
j_call: TRBJ2-7
v_call: TRBV7-2
d_call: TRBD2
cdr3_aa: CASSLATSGGPFSYEQYF
cdr3_nt: TGTGCCAGCAGCTTAGCGACTAGCGGGGGCCCTTTCTCCTACGAGCAGTACTTC

clone_size: -
j_call: TRBJ2-4
v_call: TRBV7-8
d_call: TRBD2
cdr3_aa: CASSLSLAGAKNIQYF
cdr3_nt: TGTGCCAGCAGCTTATCACTAGCGGGAGCCAAAAACATTCAGTACTTC

clone_size: -
j_call: TRBJ2-2
v_call: TRBV19
d_call: TRBD1
cdr3_aa: CASSVETGFRTGELFF
cdr3_nt: TGTGCCAGTTCAGTAGAGACAGGGTTTCGAACCGGGGAGCTGTTTTTT

clone_size: -
j_call: TRBJ2-5
v_call: TRBV4-3
d_call: TRBD2
cdr3_aa: CASSQGERGQTQYF
cdr3_nt: TGCGCCAGCAGCCAAGGCGAGCGGGGACAGACCCAGTACTTC

clone_size: -
j_call: TRBJ1-1
v_call: TRBV5-6
d_call: -
cdr3_aa: CASRSQGNTEAFF
cdr3_nt: TGTGCCAGCAGATCGCAGGGGAACACTGAAGCTTTCTTT

clone_size: -
j_call: TRBJ1-1
v_call: TRBV29-1
d_call: -
cdr3_aa: CSVEGRGMNTEAFF
cdr3_nt: TGCAGCGTTGAGGGGCGGGGAATGAACACTGAAGCTTTCTTT

clone_size: -
j_call: TRBJ2-4
v_call: TRBV4-3
d_call: -
cdr3_aa: CASSQVFRDTKNIQYF
cdr3_nt: TGCGCCAGCAGCCAAGTATTCCGGGACACGAAAAACATTCAGTACTTC

clone_size: -
j_call: TRBJ1-2
v_call: TRBV4-3
d_call: -
cdr3_aa: CASSQLYNYGYTF
cdr3_nt: TGCGCCAGCAGCCAACTATATAACTATGGCTACACCTTC

clone_size: -
j_call: TRBJ2-1
v_call: TRBV7-3
d_call: TRBD2
cdr3_aa: CASSPQSGGRENEQFF
cdr3_nt: TGTGCCAGCAGCCCACAAAGCGGGGGCCGCGAAAATGAGCAGTTCTTC

clone_size: -
j_call: TRBJ2-3
v_call: TRBV20-1
d_call: -
cdr3_aa: CSASGGDPHTDTQYF
cdr3_nt: TGCAGTGCTAGTGGTGGAGATCCGCACACAGATACGCAGTATTTT

clone_size: -
j_call: TRBJ1-2
v_call: TRBV11-2
d_call: TRBD1
cdr3_aa: CATPDRVYGYTF
cdr3_nt: TGTGCCACCCCCGACAGGGTGTATGGCTACACCTTC

clone_size: -
j_call: TRBJ2-2
v_call: TRBV28
d_call: -
cdr3_aa: CASRTTPRINTGELFF
cdr3_nt: TGTGCCAGCAGGACGACCCCGAGGATTAACACCGGGGAGCTGTTTTTT